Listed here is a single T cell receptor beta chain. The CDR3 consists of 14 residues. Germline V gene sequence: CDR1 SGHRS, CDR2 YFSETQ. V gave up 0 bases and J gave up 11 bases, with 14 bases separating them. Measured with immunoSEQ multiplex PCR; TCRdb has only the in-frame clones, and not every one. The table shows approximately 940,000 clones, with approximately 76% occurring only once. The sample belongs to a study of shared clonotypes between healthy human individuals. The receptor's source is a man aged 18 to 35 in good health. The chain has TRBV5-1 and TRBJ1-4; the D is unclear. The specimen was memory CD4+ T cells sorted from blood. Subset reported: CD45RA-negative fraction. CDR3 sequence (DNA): TGCGCCAGCAGCTTGGGTTCAGGCCCCGAGAAACTGTTTTTT. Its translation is CASSLGSGPEKLFF.